Below, one TCR beta chain is given with its context. Its antigen remains undetermined. No base qualities exist here, and no much larger clone lies one base off it. Via the germline V gene (reference sequence), CDR1 is MNHEY and CDR2 SMNVEV. Trimming takes 2 bases from V and 3 bases from J, and the germline ends sit 19 bases apart. The CDR3 numbers 17 residues from cysteine through phenylalanine. Only CDR3 DNA remains: 51 bases, in frame from the first base. The sample comes from a study of technical replicates of blood from a few donors (dated by TCRdb to the late 2010s). Libraries came from the immunoSEQ multiplex PCR assay. TCRdb holds this immuneACCESS table with in-frame rearrangements only. Some clones are missing; in checked studies, unresolved V genes explain under half, and the rest has no known cause. The sample table lists over 50,000 clones, more than 85% of them with a count of one. In total, the top ten clones hold roughly 5% of the sample.

Recombination linked TRBV27 to TRBJ1-1; the D gene remains uncertain. Sequencing used PBMCs. This TCR came from a human donor in good health. Some clones in this sample may be carry-over from other donors' samples. Here is the DNA: TGTGCCAGCAGTTTAAACCCAAGTTGGGAGGAGGACACTGAAGCTTTCTTT. Its translation reads: CASSLNPSWEEDTEAFF.